The present T cell receptor (beta chain) was sequenced within a study of cytomegalovirus exposure and HLA in healthy donors. A multiplex PCR was run with 60 Vbeta primers and 13 Jbeta primers. The table came from immunoSEQ multiplex PCR; TCRdb's copy has only in-frame clones and leaves some out. Found here are roughly 120,000 clones, around three quarters of them singletons; the top ten hold 2.5% to 3.5%. The ends lost 4 bases at V and 6 bases at J; junction bases unmatched: 5. The germline gives CDR1 ENHRY, CDR2 SYGVKD. The CDR3 is 14 residues long. The receptor comes from a woman in her forties in good health and CMV-seropositive. Sequencing was carried out using PBMCs. The chain is built from TRBV10-3 and TRBJ2-1; the match to TRBD2 covers 8 bases. CDR3 in DNA: TGTGCCATCAGTGCTCAGCGGGGGACCAATGAGCAGTTCTTC. Encoded protein: CAISAQRGTNEQFF.